This T cell receptor beta chain appears in the sequencing data of a study of type 1 and type 2 diabetes patients. Turning to the study itself: Magnetic bead positive selection isolated CD4+ or CD8+ T cells from PBMCs.

No donor had another autoimmune disease or recent infection within four weeks. Amplification started from genomic DNA. Amplification of the beta chain CDR3 used 30 forward and 13 reverse multiplex primers. TCRdb used MiXCR to reprocess the multiplex PCR reads, holding one entry per CDR3 protein. Of under 300,000 distinct CDR3 sequences in the sample, around 47% were seen once. This TCR derives from a man aged 18 to 35 with type 2 diabetes. Sequenced material: peripheral blood mononuclear cells (PBMCs).

The CDR3 DNA is TGTGCTAGTGTCGATCACGGGACAGGGGTGTACGAGCAGTACTTC. This gives the protein CASVDHGTGVYEQYF. The rearrangement uses TRBV12-3 or TRBV12-4 and TRBJ2-7; TRBD1 aligns across 10 bases. The CDR3 runs to 15 residues.